The rows below give T cell receptor beta chains drawn from one sample of a study of early T cells in non-severe SARS-CoV-2 infection. TCRdb re-derived calls from the 5' RACE reads in MiXCR, one entry per CDR3 protein. The sample holds 40,000 to 45,000 distinct CDR3 sequences, 5.5% to 7.5% seen once. Sequences were derived from whole blood, sampled at baseline. The receptors shown here come from an adult who was a healthcare worker with PCR-confirmed SARS-CoV-2 infection or an uninfected control (not recorded which). The CDR3 runs from the conserved cysteine through the conserved F or W. The order of the fields is J gene, V gene, D gene, clone size, CDR3 protein, CDR3 DNA. A D gene is named only where the DNA matches it firmly. A clone size is listed for some rows: how often the clone was seen (once, few, many), or a class if it is expanded.

>TRBJ2-2|TRBV19|NA|few
CATGRGARILELFF
TGTGCCACGGGTCGGGGGGCGCGTATCCTTGAGCTGTTTTTT
>TRBJ2-7|TRBV28|NA|many
CASHSRTSAYEQYF
TGTGCCAGCCATAGTCGGACCTCGGCCTACGAGCAGTACTTC
>TRBJ1-2|TRBV7-6|TRBD1|few
CASSLAPGQGSYGYTF
TGTGCCAGCAGCTTAGCCCCGGGACAGGGAAGCTATGGCTACACCTTC
>TRBJ1-2|TRBV6-6|NA|few
CASSYKQAVNYGYTF
TGTGCCAGCAGTTACAAGCAGGCCGTAAACTATGGCTACACCTTC
>TRBJ1-2|TRBV29-1|NA|NA
CSVDAGPAYGYTF
TGCAGCGTTGACGCGGGGCCCGCTTATGGCTACACCTTC
>TRBJ1-5|TRBV6-6|TRBD1|few
CASSYGTGKMGNQPQHF
TGTGCCAGCAGTTACGGGACAGGGAAGATGGGGAATCAGCCCCAGCATTTT
>TRBJ1-6|TRBV13|NA|many
CASAEYNSPLHF
TGTGCCAGCGCAGAGTATAATTCACCCCTCCACTTT
>TRBJ2-3|TRBV14|NA|NA
CASSQGGAPTTDTQYF
TGTGCCAGCAGCCAAGGAGGGGCTCCGACCACAGATACGCAGTATTTT
>TRBJ2-5|TRBV6-2/TRBV6-3|TRBD1|once
CASSTSGQGTETQYF
TGTGCCAGCAGCACCTCCGGACAGGGTACGGAGACCCAGTACTTC
>TRBJ1-2|TRBV29-1|TRBD1|NA
CSVDMGTGGNYGYTF
TGCAGCGTTGATATGGGGACAGGGGGAAACTATGGCTACACCTTC
>TRBJ2-3|TRBV14|NA|few
CASSQVGNYMDTQYF
TGTGCCAGCAGCCAAGTTGGTAACTATATGGATACGCAGTATTTT
>TRBJ2-1|TRBV7-2|NA|few
CATSLYGGNEQFF
TGTGCCACCAGCCTATATGGCGGGAATGAGCAGTTCTTC
>TRBJ2-5|TRBV29-1|TRBD2|many
CSADGIAGGPIKETQYF
TGCAGCGCCGATGGAATAGCGGGGGGGCCGATTAAGGAGACCCAGTACTTC
>TRBJ2-7|TRBV11-1|NA|many
CASSSDGYEQYF
TGTGCCAGCAGCTCGGACGGTTACGAGCAGTACTTC
>TRBJ2-2|TRBV4-3|TRBD2|NA
CASSQESGVNTGELFF
TGCGCCAGCAGCCAAGAGAGCGGGGTGAACACCGGGGAGCTGTTTTTT
>TRBJ1-1|TRBV27|TRBD1|many
CASSFAPGQGAGGRAEAFF
TGTGCCAGCAGTTTCGCCCCGGGACAGGGGGCCGGGGGTAGGGCTGAAGCTTTCTTT
>TRBJ1-3|TRBV2|NA|many
CASSARGLGNTIYF
TGTGCCAGCAGTGCTAGAGGGTTAGGAAACACCATATATTTT
>TRBJ2-1|TRBV7-2|NA|few
CASSLPLGEQFF
TGTGCCAGCAGCTTACCCCTCGGTGAGCAGTTCTTC
>TRBJ2-7|TRBV10-3|TRBD1|many
CAIGGFSSYEQYF
TGTGCCATAGGGGGCTTTAGCTCCTACGAGCAGTACTTC
>TRBJ2-1|TRBV4-3|TRBD2|few
CASSQGDYSYNEQFF
TGCGCCAGCAGCCAAGGGGACTATTCCTACAATGAGCAGTTCTTC
>TRBJ2-7|TRBV20-1|NA|few
CSARGDQPTYEQYF
TGCAGTGCTAGGGGGGACCAACCGACCTACGAGCAGTACTTC
>TRBJ2-5|TRBV20-1|TRBD2|many
CSATKLAWGETQYF
TGCAGTGCTACCAAACTAGCGTGGGGGGAGACCCAGTACTTC
>TRBJ2-3|TRBV20-1|TRBD2|many
CSASGAGGTDTQYF
TGCAGTGCTAGTGGAGCGGGGGGCACAGATACGCAGTATTTT
>TRBJ2-7|TRBV5-1|NA|few
CASSLGGNYEQYF
TGCGCCAGCAGCTTGGGGGGGAACTACGAGCAGTACTTC
>TRBJ2-5|TRBV29-1|TRBD2|many
CSVANLAGGSQETQYF
TGCAGCGTCGCGAACTTAGCGGGGGGAAGTCAAGAGACCCAGTACTTC
>TRBJ2-6|TRBV2|NA|many
CASSGDPFSGANVLTF
TGTGCCAGCAGTGGGGACCCCTTCTCTGGGGCCAACGTCCTGACTTTC
>TRBJ1-1|TRBV27|NA|many
CASSSPPGRRLNTEAFF
TGTGCCAGCAGTTCCCCCCCCGGCCGGAGGTTGAACACTGAAGCTTTCTTT
>TRBJ1-1|TRBV30|NA|many
CAWSVGGGTEAFF
TGTGCCTGGAGTGTAGGGGGTGGCACTGAAGCTTTCTTT
>TRBJ2-3|TRBV10-3|NA|many
CAISEAAGHTDTQYF
TGTGCCATCAGTGAGGCCGCAGGCCACACAGATACGCAGTATTTT
>TRBJ2-3|TRBV3-1|TRBD2|NA
CASSPRGGYTDTQYF
TGTGCCAGCAGCCCTCGCGGGGGGTACACAGATACGCAGTATTTT
>TRBJ2-2|TRBV4-2|NA|few
CASSLDRATGELFF
TGTGCCAGCAGCCTCGACCGTGCGACCGGGGAGCTGTTTTTT
>TRBJ1-2|TRBV7-9|NA|many
CASSPLPNYGYTF
TGTGCCAGCAGCCCGCTCCCGAACTATGGCTACACCTTC
>TRBJ1-1|TRBV6-5|NA|many
CASKRGENTEAFF
TGTGCCAGCAAGCGGGGGGAGAACACTGAAGCTTTCTTT
>TRBJ2-5|TRBV10-3|NA|few
CAISPGMQETQYF
TGTGCCATCAGCCCCGGGATGCAAGAGACCCAGTACTTC
>TRBJ2-2|TRBV11-2|TRBD2|NA
CASRATSGEKAGELFF
TGTGCCAGCAGAGCAACTAGCGGGGAAAAAGCCGGGGAGCTGTTTTTT
>TRBJ1-6|TRBV12-3/TRBV12-4|NA|many
CASSFAGSDSPLHF
TGTGCCAGCAGTTTCGCGGGGTCAGATTCACCCCTCCACTTT
>TRBJ2-6|TRBV7-2|NA|many
CASRPSGTGANVLTF
TGTGCCAGCAGGCCTTCAGGGACTGGGGCCAACGTCCTGACTTTC
>TRBJ1-1|TRBV20-1|TRBD1|many
CSAILTGGLTEAFF
TGCAGTGCTATCCTGACAGGGGGCCTTACTGAAGCTTTCTTT
>TRBJ2-1|TRBV2|NA|NA
CASSVGRRTYNEQFF
TGTGCCAGCAGTGTGGGAAGGCGGACCTACAATGAGCAGTTCTTC
>TRBJ2-2|TRBV29-1|TRBD2|many
CSVERASGVLGNTGELFF
TGCAGCGTTGAAAGGGCTAGCGGGGTTCTCGGGAACACCGGGGAGCTGTTTTTT
>TRBJ2-5|TRBV24-1|NA|NA
CATSDLKGRKETQYF
TGTGCCACCAGTGACCTGAAGGGGCGAAAAGAGACCCAGTACTTC
>TRBJ2-1|TRBV13|NA|many
CASSPLSGLYNEQFF
TGTGCCAGCAGCCCCCTCAGCGGACTCTACAATGAGCAGTTCTTC
>TRBJ1-6|TRBV6-6|NA|many
CASSYPIWSNSYNSPLHF
TGTGCCAGCAGTTACCCCATTTGGTCAAACTCCTATAATTCACCCCTCCACTTT
>TRBJ2-2|TRBV7-6|NA|few
CASSLIQGPGELFF
TGTGCCAGCAGCTTGATTCAGGGGCCCGGGGAGCTGTTTTTT
>TRBJ2-5|TRBV6-2/TRBV6-3|TRBD2|NA
CASRESGGQETQYF
TGTGCCAGCAGAGAAAGCGGGGGACAAGAGACCCAGTACTTC
>TRBJ1-1|TRBV12-3/TRBV12-4|NA|NA
CASSRAGLMNTEAFF
TGTGCCAGCAGCCGCGCAGGGTTGATGAACACTGAAGCTTTCTTT
>TRBJ2-7|TRBV2|NA|many
CASSTTSGEQYF
TGTGCCAGCAGTACCACCTCAGGCGAGCAGTACTTC
>TRBJ2-1|TRBV20-1|NA|few
CSAPILVLPGYNEQFF
TGCAGTGCTCCAATACTAGTCCTACCGGGCTACAATGAGCAGTTCTTC
>TRBJ1-2|TRBV20-1|NA|NA
CSAMDGGYTF
TGCAGTGCTATGGATGGTGGCTACACCTTC
>TRBJ1-1|TRBV24-1|NA|many
CATSDYQGTEAFF
TGTGCCACCAGTGATTACCAGGGTACTGAAGCTTTCTTT
>TRBJ2-1|TRBV7-9|TRBD2|few
CASSSTSGSANEQFF
TGTGCCAGCAGCTCGACTAGCGGGAGTGCAAATGAGCAGTTCTTC
>TRBJ2-5|TRBV7-9|TRBD2|NA
CASSPGLAGSQETQYF
TGTGCCAGCAGCCCGGGACTAGCGGGAAGCCAAGAGACCCAGTACTTC
>TRBJ2-5|TRBV11-2|TRBD1|NA
CASSFRFPGGETQYF
TGTGCCAGCAGCTTCCGTTTCCCAGGGGGAGAGACCCAGTACTTC